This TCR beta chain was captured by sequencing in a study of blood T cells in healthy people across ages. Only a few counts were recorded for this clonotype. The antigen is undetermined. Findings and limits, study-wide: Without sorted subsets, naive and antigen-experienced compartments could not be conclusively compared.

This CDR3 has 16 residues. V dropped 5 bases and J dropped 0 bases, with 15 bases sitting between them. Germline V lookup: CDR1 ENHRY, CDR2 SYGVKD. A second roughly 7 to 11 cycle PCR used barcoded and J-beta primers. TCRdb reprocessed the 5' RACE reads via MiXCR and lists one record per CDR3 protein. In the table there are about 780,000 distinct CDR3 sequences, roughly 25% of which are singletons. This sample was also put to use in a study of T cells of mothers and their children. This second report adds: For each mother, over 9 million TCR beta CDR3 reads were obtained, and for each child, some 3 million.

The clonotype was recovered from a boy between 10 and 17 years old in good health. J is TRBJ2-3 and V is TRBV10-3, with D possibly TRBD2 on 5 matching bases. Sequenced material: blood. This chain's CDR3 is CAISPRGATSTDTQYF. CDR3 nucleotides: TGTGCCATCAGTCCACGGGGAGCGACTAGCACAGATACGCAGTATTTT.